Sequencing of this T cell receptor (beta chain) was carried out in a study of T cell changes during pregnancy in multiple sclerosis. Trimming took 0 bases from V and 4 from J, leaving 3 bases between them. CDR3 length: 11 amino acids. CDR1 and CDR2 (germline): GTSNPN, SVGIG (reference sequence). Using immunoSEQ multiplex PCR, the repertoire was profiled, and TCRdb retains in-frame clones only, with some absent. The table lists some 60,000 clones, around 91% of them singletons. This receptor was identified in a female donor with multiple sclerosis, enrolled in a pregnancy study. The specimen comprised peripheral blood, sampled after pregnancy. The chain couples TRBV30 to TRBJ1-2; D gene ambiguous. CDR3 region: CAWSVAYGYTF. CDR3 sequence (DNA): TGTGCCTGGAGTGTGGCCTATGGCTACACCTTC. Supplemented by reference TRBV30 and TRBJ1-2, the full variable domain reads SQTIHQWPATLVQPVGSPLSLECTVEGTSNPNLYWYRQAAGRGLQLLFYSVGIGQISSEVPQNLSASRPQDRQFILSSKKLLLSDSGFYLCAWSVAYGYTFGSGTRLTVV.